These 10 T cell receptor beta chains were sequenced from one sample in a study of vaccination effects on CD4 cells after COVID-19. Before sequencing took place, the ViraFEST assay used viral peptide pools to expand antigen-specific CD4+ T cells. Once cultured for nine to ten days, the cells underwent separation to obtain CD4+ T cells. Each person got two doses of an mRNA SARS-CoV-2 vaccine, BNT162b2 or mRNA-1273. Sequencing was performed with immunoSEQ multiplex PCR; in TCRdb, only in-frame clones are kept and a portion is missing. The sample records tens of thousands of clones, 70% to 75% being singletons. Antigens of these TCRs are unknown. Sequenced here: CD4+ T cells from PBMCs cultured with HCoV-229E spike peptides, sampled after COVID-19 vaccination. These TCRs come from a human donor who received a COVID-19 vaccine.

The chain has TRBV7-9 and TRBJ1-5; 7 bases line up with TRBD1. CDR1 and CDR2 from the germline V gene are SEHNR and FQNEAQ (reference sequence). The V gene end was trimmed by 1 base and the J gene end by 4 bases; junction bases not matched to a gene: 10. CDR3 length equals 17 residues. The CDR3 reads CASSLDRGLGTNQPQHF. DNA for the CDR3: TGTGCCAGCAGCTTAGACAGGGGATTGGGGACTAATCAGCCCCAGCATTTT.

The CDR3 DNA follows: TGCGCCAGCAGCCAGGGACCTACGGATGGTGAGACCCAGTACTTC. Amino acids: CASSQGPTDGETQYF. The rearrangement joins TRBV4-1 to TRBJ2-5; the D call may be TRBD1 or TRBD2 (5 bases each). Germline V CDR1 and CDR2: MGHRA, YSYEKL. With 3 bases removed from V and 5 bases from J, the gap between germline ends came to 16 bases. The CDR3 has 15 residues.

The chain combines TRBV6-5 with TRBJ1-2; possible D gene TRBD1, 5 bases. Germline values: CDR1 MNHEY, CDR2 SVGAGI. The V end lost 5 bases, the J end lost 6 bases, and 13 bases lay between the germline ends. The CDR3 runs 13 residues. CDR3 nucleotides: TGTGCCAGCAGTACCCGAGAAGGGGATGGCTACACCTTC. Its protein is CASSTREGDGYTF.

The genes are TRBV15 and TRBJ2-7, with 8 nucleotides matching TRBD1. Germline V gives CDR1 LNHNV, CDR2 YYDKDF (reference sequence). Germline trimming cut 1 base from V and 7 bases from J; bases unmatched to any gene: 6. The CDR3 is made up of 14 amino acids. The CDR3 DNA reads TGTGCCACCAGCAGAGGGCAGGGGGCAGGTGAGCAGTACGTC. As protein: CATSRGQGAGEQYV.

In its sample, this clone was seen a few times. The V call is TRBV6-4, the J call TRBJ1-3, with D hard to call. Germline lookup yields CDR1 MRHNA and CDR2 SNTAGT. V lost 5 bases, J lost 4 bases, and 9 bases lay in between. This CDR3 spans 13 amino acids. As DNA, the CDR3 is TGTGCCAGCAGTAGCACGGAAGGAAACACCATATATTTT. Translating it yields CASSSTEGNTIYF.

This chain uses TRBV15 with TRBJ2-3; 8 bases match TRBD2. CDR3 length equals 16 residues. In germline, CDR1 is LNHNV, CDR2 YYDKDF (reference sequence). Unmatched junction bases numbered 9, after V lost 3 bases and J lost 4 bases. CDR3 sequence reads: CATSRVFGGGPDTQYF. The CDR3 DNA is TGTGCCACCAGCAGGGTCTTCGGGGGGGGGCCAGATACGCAGTATTTT.

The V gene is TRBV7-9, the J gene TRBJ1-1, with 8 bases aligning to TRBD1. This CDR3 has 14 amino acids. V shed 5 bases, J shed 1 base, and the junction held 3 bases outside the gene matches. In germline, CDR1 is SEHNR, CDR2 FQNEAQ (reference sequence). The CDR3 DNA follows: TGTGCCAGCAGCGACAGGGGTAGGAACACTGAAGCTTTCTTT. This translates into CASSDRGRNTEAFF.

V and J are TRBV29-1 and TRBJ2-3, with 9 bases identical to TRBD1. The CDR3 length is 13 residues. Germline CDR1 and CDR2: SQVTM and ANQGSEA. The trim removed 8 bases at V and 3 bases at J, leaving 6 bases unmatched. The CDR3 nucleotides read TGCAGCCCCTGGGACAGGGAGACAGATACGCAGTATTTT. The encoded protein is CSPWDRETDTQYF.

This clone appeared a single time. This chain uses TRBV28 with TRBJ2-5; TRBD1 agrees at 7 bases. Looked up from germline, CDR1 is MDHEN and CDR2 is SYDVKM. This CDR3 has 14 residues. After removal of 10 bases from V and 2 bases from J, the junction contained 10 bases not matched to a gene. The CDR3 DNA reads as TGTGCCACCCATGAGACAGGGTGGCAAGAGACCCAGTACTTC. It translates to CATHETGWQETQYF.

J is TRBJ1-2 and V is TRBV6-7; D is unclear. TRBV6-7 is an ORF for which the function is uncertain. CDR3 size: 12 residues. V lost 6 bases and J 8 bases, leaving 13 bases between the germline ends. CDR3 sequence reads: CASRAGAGGYTF. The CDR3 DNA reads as TGTGCCAGCAGGGCGGGAGCGGGCGGCTACACCTTC.